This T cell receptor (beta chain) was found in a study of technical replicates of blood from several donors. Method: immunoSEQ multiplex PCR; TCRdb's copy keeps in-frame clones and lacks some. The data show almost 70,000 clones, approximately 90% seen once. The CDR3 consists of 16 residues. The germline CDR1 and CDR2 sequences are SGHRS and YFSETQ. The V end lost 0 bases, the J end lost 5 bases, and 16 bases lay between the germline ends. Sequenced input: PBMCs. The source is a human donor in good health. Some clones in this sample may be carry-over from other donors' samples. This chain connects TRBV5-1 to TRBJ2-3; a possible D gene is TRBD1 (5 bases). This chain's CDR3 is CASSLGTVRQGDTQYF. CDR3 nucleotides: TGCGCCAGCAGCTTGGGGACGGTTCGTCAGGGAGATACGCAGTATTTT.